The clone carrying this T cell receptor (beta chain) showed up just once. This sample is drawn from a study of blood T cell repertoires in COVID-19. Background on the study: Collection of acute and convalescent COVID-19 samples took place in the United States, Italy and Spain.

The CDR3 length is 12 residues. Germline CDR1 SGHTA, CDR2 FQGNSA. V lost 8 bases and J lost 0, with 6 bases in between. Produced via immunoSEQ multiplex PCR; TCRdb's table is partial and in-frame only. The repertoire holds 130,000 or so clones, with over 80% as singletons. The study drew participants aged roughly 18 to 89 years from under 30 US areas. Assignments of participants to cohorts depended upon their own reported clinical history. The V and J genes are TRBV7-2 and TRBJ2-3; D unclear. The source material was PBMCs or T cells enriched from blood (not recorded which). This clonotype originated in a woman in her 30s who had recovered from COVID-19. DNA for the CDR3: TGTGCCAGCGGTGGCAGCACAGATACGCAGTATTTT. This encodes CASGGSTDTQYF. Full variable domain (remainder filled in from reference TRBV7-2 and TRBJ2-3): GAGVSQSPSNKVTEKGKDVELRCDPISGHTALYWYRQSLGQGLEFLIYFQGNSAPDKSGLPSDRFSAERTGGSVSTLTIQRTQQEDSAVYLCASGGSTDTQYFGPGTRLTVL.